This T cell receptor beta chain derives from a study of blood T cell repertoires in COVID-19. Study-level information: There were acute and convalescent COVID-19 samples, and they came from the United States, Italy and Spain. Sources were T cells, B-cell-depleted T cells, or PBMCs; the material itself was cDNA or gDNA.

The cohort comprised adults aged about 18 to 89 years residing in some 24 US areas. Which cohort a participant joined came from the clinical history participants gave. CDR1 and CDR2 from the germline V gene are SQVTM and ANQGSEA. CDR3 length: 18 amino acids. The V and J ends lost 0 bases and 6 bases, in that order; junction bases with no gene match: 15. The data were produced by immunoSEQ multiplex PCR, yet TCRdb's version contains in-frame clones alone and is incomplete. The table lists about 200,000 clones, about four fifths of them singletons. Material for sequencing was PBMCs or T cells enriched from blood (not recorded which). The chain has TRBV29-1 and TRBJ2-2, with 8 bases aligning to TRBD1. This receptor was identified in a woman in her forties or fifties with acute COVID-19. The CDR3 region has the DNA TGCAGCGTTGAAGAGCAGGGGGCTCGACCAGACGGAGCCGGGGAGCTGTTTTTT. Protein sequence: CSVEEQGARPDGAGELFF.